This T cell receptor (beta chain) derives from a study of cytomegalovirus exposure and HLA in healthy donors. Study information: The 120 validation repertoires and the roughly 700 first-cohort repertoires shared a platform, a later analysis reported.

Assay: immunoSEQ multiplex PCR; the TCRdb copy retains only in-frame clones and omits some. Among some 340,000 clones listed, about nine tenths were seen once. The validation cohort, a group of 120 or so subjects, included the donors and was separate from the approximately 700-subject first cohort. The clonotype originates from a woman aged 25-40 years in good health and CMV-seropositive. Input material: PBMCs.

The CDR3 DNA reads as TGTGCCAGCAGCGTCGGGATCTCCTACAATGAGCAGTTCTTC. As protein: CASSVGISYNEQFF. The chain links TRBV9 to TRBJ2-1, with D perhaps TRBD2 (5 bases). The V end was cut by 2 bases, the J end by 0 bases, with 6 bases between. The CDR3 runs 14 residues. Germline CDR1 is SGDLS and CDR2 is YYNGEE.